The 5 T cell receptor beta chains given below trace back to one sample, sequenced in a study of blood T cell repertoires in COVID-19. Assay: immunoSEQ multiplex PCR; the TCRdb copy retains only in-frame clones and omits some. Seen here are 300,000 to 400,000 clones, approximately 85% observed once, and the top ten hold just over 7%. The source material was peripheral blood. The source is a human donor in a cohort sampled during active COVID-19.

The rearrangement uses TRBV6-1 and TRBJ1-4; D is unresolved. Trimming cost V 0 bases and J 0 bases, with 8 bases left between them. CDR1 and CDR2 (germline): MNHNS, SASEGT. CDR3 length equals 16 residues. The CDR3 DNA follows: TGTGCCAGCAGTGAAGCCTTGGGAGCAACTAATGAAAAACTGTTTTTT. The encoded protein is CASSEALGATNEKLFF.

The gene calls are TRBV12-5 and TRBJ2-2, with 7 bases that match TRBD1. CDR1 and CDR2 (germline): LGHNT, FRNRAP. The CDR3 totals 17 residues. J lost 3 bases, V lost 0 bases, and 7 bases had no gene match. The DNA for the CDR3 is TGTGCTAGTGGTTTGGTACAGGGGAAAAGGGACACCGGGGAGCTGTTTTTT. Residues: CASGLVQGKRDTGELFF.

The chain carries TRBV21-1 and TRBJ2-7; no check of the table's D call, TRBD2, against the DNA was made. TRBV21-1 is shown as a pseudogene. The CDR3 is 14 residues long. The CDR3 sequence: CASALESGWDEQYF. CDR3 DNA sequence: TGTGCCAGCGCCCTTGAATCGGGGTGGGACGAGCAGTACTTC.

This clone has only a few counts. CDR3 protein: CASSLLGSGSYEQYF. In DNA form, the CDR3 reads TGTGCCAGCAGTTTACTGGGGAGTGGGTCCTACGAGCAGTACTTC. The chain couples TRBV28 to TRBJ2-7; possibly TRBD2 for D (5 bases). Germline assignment: CDR1 MDHEN and CDR2 SYDVKM. CDR3 size: 15 residues. V dropped 2 bases and J dropped 1 base, with 12 bases sitting between them.

V and J are TRBV3-1 (or the pseudogene TRBV3-2) and TRBJ1-3; the D gene is possibly TRBD1 (6 bases). Germline CDR1 is LGHDT and CDR2 is YNNKEL (reference sequence). Between the trimmed V and J ends, which lost 10 bases and 0 bases, there was a span of 10 bases. The CDR3 loop spans 13 amino acids. The CDR3 DNA is TGTGCCACCAGGGGCGACTCTGGAAACACCATATATTTT. This gives the protein CATRGDSGNTIYF.